This T cell receptor beta chain was documented in a study of PD-L1 blockade in urothelial cancer. The wider study: Patients had received 0 to 3 prior chemotherapy regimens. Analyses were performed on blood at 3 weeks after treatment start (the second dose) and at 6 weeks. A median blood sample held approximately 140,000 T cells and tens of thousands of unique TCRs.

The time point is: pretreatment peripheral blood. This clone was seen once. CDR1 SGHAT and CDR2 FQDESV come from the germline V gene (reference sequence). Unmatched junction bases numbered 3, after V lost 5 bases and J lost 0 bases. The CDR3 totals 14 residues. The assay was immunoSEQ multiplex PCR, and TCRdb's table has in-frame clones only and misses some. Of tens of thousands of clones in the sample, around 81% were seen once. The sample here was PBMCs, taken around atezolizumab (anti-PD-L1) treatment. The chain combines TRBV11-1 with TRBJ2-7, with 8 bases aligning to TRBD2. This clonotype was obtained from a man in his 70s with urothelial cancer. The chain's CDR3 is CASSRSGGSYEQYF. CDR3 coding DNA: TGTGCCAGCAGCAGAAGCGGGGGCTCCTACGAGCAGTACTTC.